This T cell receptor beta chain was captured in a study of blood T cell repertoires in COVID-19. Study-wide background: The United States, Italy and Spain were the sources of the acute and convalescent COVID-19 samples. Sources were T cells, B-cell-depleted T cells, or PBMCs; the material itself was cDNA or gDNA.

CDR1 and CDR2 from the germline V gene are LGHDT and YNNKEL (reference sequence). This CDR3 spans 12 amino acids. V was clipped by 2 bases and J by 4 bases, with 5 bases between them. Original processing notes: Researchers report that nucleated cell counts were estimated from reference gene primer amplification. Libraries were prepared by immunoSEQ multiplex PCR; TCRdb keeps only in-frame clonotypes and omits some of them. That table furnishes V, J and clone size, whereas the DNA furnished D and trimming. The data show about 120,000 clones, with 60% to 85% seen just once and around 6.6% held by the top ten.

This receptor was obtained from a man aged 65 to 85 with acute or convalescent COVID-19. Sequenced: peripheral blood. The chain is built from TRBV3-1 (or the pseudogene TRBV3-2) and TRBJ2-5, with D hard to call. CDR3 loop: CASSQTRETQYF. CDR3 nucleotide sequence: TGTGCCAGCAGCCAAACTCGAGAGACCCAGTACTTC.